These T cell receptor beta chains were read from a single sample in a study of post-analysis software for immune sequencing data. MiXCR was run by TCRdb on the PCR reads, yielding one entry per CDR3 protein. Of fewer than 850,000 distinct CDR3 sequences in the sample, less than 35% are singletons; the top ten hold more than 0.45%. Sequencing was carried out using blood. All receptors derive from a girl under 18 with multiple sclerosis. Each CDR3 is given with its conserved first and last residue. The order of the fields is V gene, clone size, D gene, J gene, CDR3 DNA, CDR3 protein. D genes are given only for firm matches. The listing skips clone size in some rows; elsewhere it reads once, few, many or a size class.

TRBV7-2	once	.	TRBJ1-4	TGTGCCACCCGGCGGGGTTCAGAGGAAAAACTGTTTTTT	CATRRGSEEKLFF
TRBV7-9	few	.	TRBJ1-1	TGTGCCAGCAGTCACCCAACTGAAGCTTTCTTT	CASSHPTEAFF
TRBV29-1	few	TRBD1	TRBJ2-7	TGCAGCGTTGGAAGGACAGGTCGCTCCTACGAGCAGTACTTC	CSVGRTGRSYEQYF
TRBV7-6	.	.	TRBJ2-2	TGTGCCAGCAGAAGGGCCGGGGAGCTGTTTTTT	CASRRAGELFF
TRBV20-1	many	.	TRBJ1-2	TGCAGTGCTCGCCCATTTACAGGACAGACATATGGCTACACCTTC	CSARPFTGQTYGYTF
TRBV7-9	.	.	TRBJ2-1	TGTGCCAGCAGCTTCTCACAGGGAACCAATGAGCAGTTCTTC	CASSFSQGTNEQFF
TRBV6-5	.	TRBD1	TRBJ1-2	TGTGCCAGCAGTTACTCAAGGACAGGGGGGAACTATGGCTACACCTTC	CASSYSRTGGNYGYTF
TRBV27	.	TRBD1	TRBJ2-7	TGTGCCGGCAGTTACCAACAGGGGTTGTACGAGCAGTACTTC	CAGSYQQGLYEQYF
TRBV24-1	.	.	TRBJ2-3	TGTGCCACCAGTGAGGGTAGCGGCGCCCTTACAGATACGCAGTATTTT	CATSEGSGALTDTQYF
TRBV3-1	.	.	TRBJ1-1	TGTGCCAGCAGCCAGTTTACGGGGAACACTGAAGCTTTCTTT	CASSQFTGNTEAFF
TRBV7-2	few	TRBD2	TRBJ2-5	TGTGCCAGCAGCTTATTAGCGGGAGGGCTCCAAGAGACCCAGTACTTC	CASSLLAGGLQETQYF
TRBV18	many	.	TRBJ1-2	TGTGCCAGCTCACCACTGGACAGCTATGGCTACACCTTC	CASSPLDSYGYTF
TRBV6-1	.	TRBD2	TRBJ2-1	TGTGCCAGCAGAGGCGGACTAGCGGGATCTTACTACAATGAGCAGTTCTTC	CASRGGLAGSYYNEQFF
TRBV4-3	.	.	TRBJ1-2	TGCGCCAGCAGCCGCGCGGGGTTTAGCTATGGCTACACCTTC	CASSRAGFSYGYTF
TRBV7-2	once	TRBD2	TRBJ2-5	TGTGCCAGCAGCTGGGGGGGAGAGAAGACCCAGTACTTC	CASSWGGEKTQYF
TRBV29-1	.	TRBD2	TRBJ2-3	TGCAGCGTTGACCAGGCGAGCGGGAGTGCTAGCACAGATACGCAGTATTTT	CSVDQASGSASTDTQYF
TRBV28	few	TRBD1	TRBJ2-5	TGTGCCAGCAGAACCTTAAGACAGGGGTGGACAGAGACCCAGTACTTC	CASRTLRQGWTETQYF
TRBV5-5	.	.	TRBJ1-1	TGTGCCAGCAGCAGGGAACCGATGAGCACTGAAGCTTTCTTT	CASSREPMSTEAFF
TRBV6-6	.	.	TRBJ2-7	TGTGCCAGCAGTTACCCAGGCGGCGGGACGTACCCCTACGAGCAGTACTTC	CASSYPGGGTYPYEQYF
TRBV12-3/TRBV12-4	.	TRBD1	TRBJ1-6	TGTGCCAGCAGTTTCCCAACGGGACAGGGGTACTCACCCCTCCACTTT	CASSFPTGQGYSPLHF
TRBV2	.	.	TRBJ2-1	TGTGCCAGCAGTAAGGACGGGTCAATGTCCTACAATGAGCAGTTCTTC	CASSKDGSMSYNEQFF
TRBV12-3/TRBV12-4	few	.	TRBJ1-2	TGTGCCAGCAGCATACCCGGGAACTACTATGGCTACACCTTC	CASSIPGNYYGYTF
TRBV20-1	.	.	TRBJ2-1	TGCAGTCCTCTGGAGGAGAATGAGCAGTTCTTC	CSPLEENEQFF
TRBV6-6	few	.	TRBJ1-2	TGTGCCAGCAGTTCGACAGTGGTGGGCTACACCTTC	CASSSTVVGYTF
TRBV9	many	TRBD1	TRBJ2-7	TGTGCCAGCAGCGTAGGGGACAGGGGATACGAGCAGTACTTC	CASSVGDRGYEQYF
TRBV28	few	.	TRBJ2-5	TGTGCCAGCAGTGTCCCGACCGCCGGATTGGAGGCCCAGTACTTC	CASSVPTAGLEAQYF
TRBV5-1	.	.	TRBJ2-3	TGCGCCAGCAGCTTGACGGGGGCTCGAGATACGCAGTATTTT	CASSLTGARDTQYF
TRBV28	.	.	TRBJ1-1	TGTGCCAGCAGTTTATTGGCGAACACTGAAGCTTTCTTT	CASSLLANTEAFF
TRBV7-9	many	.	TRBJ2-5	TGTGCCAGCAGCAGAGACAGGAGGGAGACCCAGTACTTC	CASSRDRRETQYF
TRBV19	.	TRBD2	TRBJ2-7	TGTGCCAGCAGGAGCGGGATCGTCGACGAGCAGTACTTC	CASRSGIVDEQYF
TRBV7-2	.	TRBD1	TRBJ2-7	TGTGCCAGCAGCCCGAGGGACAGGGGGGTCTACGAGCAGTACTTC	CASSPRDRGVYEQYF
TRBV3-1	few	TRBD1	TRBJ1-2	TGTGCCAGCAGCCAACAGGACAGGGTTGGCTACACCTTC	CASSQQDRVGYTF
TRBV15	.	.	TRBJ2-3	TGTGCCACCAGCGTTGGGTTCTACACAGATACGCAGTATTTT	CATSVGFYTDTQYF
TRBV6-5	few	.	TRBJ2-4	TGTGCCAGCAGTTACTCCCGCCCAGGGGCGCTGGACAAAAGCATTCAGTACTTC	CASSYSRPGALDKSIQYF
TRBV29-1	few	TRBD1	TRBJ1-2	TGCAGCGTTACAAGCCCCGGACAGGGGGTCTATGGCTACACCTTC	CSVTSPGQGVYGYTF
TRBV20-1	few	TRBD2	TRBJ2-5	TGCAGTGCCGGACGTAGCGGGAGCCTGGAGACCCAGTACTTC	CSAGRSGSLETQYF
TRBV6-5	.	.	TRBJ2-7	TGTGCCAGCACCAAAGGGTGGGGCGAGCAGTACTTC	CASTKGWGEQYF
TRBV20-1	few	.	TRBJ1-5	TGCAGTGCTAGAGACAGGGTGTGGAATCAGCCCCAGCATTTT	CSARDRVWNQPQHF
TRBV28	once	TRBD1	TRBJ1-2	TGTGCCAGCAGTTCGGGACAGGGATTGCTTGGCTACACCTTC	CASSSGQGLLGYTF
TRBV24-1	.	TRBD1	TRBJ2-7	TGTGCCACCAGTGGAAGGACAGGAGTTGGCGAGCAGTACTTC	CATSGRTGVGEQYF
TRBV28	.	.	TRBJ1-2	TGTGCCAGCGGGACTTCTGGGGGCTATGGCTACACCTTC	CASGTSGGYGYTF
TRBV19	.	.	TRBJ2-1	TGTGCCAGTAGTATTCCAGGGGGAGGCAATGAGCAGTTCTTC	CASSIPGGGNEQFF
TRBV6-2/TRBV6-3	once	TRBD2	TRBJ2-1	TGTGCCAGCAATGAACCTAGCGGGAGGCAGGCTCGGGCCTACAATGAGCAGTTCTTC	CASNEPSGRQARAYNEQFF
TRBV15	few	.	TRBJ2-5	TGTGCCACCAGCAGAGACCCAGAGTCGGAGACCCAGTACTTC	CATSRDPESETQYF
TRBV11-2	few	.	TRBJ1-1	TGTGCCAGCAGCCCCCGCGGGACGTTGAACACTGAAGCTTTCTTT	CASSPRGTLNTEAFF